The 5 T cell receptor beta chains in this list originate from one sample, sequenced in a study of shared clonotypes between healthy human individuals. The assay was immunoSEQ multiplex PCR, and TCRdb's table has in-frame clones only and misses some. The data show 2 million or so clones, 90% to 95% seen once. The sequencing sample was made of naive CD4+ T cells sorted from blood. Subset meaning: CD45RA+ positively selected. These receptor sequences come from a man between 18 and 29 years old in good health.

Details on this clone: The same CDR3 also results from other DNA sequences found in this sample. J is TRBJ2-1 and V is TRBV7-2, with a weak D call TRBD2 (6 bases). Germline CDR1 SGHTA, CDR2 FQGNSA. CDR3 length equals 16 residues. V was shortened by 0 bases and J by 0 bases, with 9 bases between the two germline ends. The CDR3 protein is CASSLASGGSYNEQFF. CDR3 nucleotide sequence: TGTGCCAGCAGCTTAGCTTCCGGGGGCTCCTACAATGAGCAGTTCTTC. The entire variable domain, with the rest obtained from reference TRBV7-2 and TRBJ2-1, is as follows: GAGVSQSPSNKVTEKGKDVELRCDPISGHTALYWYRQSLGQGLEFLIYFQGNSAPDKSGLPSDRFSAERTGGSVSTLTIQRTQQEDSAVYLCASSLASGGSYNEQFFGPGTRLTVL.

CDR3 loop: CASRSDRVGSMNTEAFF. CDR3 bases: TGCGCCAGCAGGTCTGACAGGGTGGGGTCTATGAACACTGAAGCTTTCTTT. The rearrangement joins TRBV5-1 to TRBJ1-1; 7 nucleotides align to TRBD1. The CDR3 has 17 amino acids. Germline trimming cut 5 bases from V and 0 bases from J; bases unmatched to any gene: 13. Germline V CDR1 and CDR2: SGHRS, YFSETQ.

This clone showed up just a few times. Other DNA sequences in the sample encode the same CDR3. This chain joins TRBV7-2 and TRBJ1-2; perhaps TRBD1 as D (6 bases). Germline CDR1 reads SGHTA; CDR2 reads FQGNSA. The CDR3 length is 13 residues. Trimming cost V 5 bases and J 2 bases, with 9 bases left between them. CDR3 nucleotide sequence: TGTGCCAGCAGCCCCCAGGGGAACTATGGCTACACCTTC. It codes for CASSPQGNYGYTF.

The genes are TRBV18 and TRBJ1-6, with D perhaps matching TRBD1 (6 bases). Deletions cut 4 bases from V and 3 bases from J, with 16 bases between. This CDR3 has 17 residues. The V gene's germline CDR1 is KGHSH and CDR2 LQKENI. As DNA, the CDR3 is TGTGCCAGCTCACTAAGACTCCGGGACAACTATAATTCACCCCTCCACTTT. Amino acids: CASSLRLRDNYNSPLHF.

The rearrangement uses TRBV19 and TRBJ2-7; 9 nucleotides agree with TRBD1. The V and J ends lost 8 bases and 5 bases, in that order; junction bases with no gene match: 4. The CDR3 has 12 amino acids. In germline, CDR1 is LNHDA, CDR2 SQIVND (reference sequence). The DNA for the CDR3 is TGTGCCAGTCGGGGACAGGGCAACGAGCAGTACTTC. It yields the protein CASRGQGNEQYF.